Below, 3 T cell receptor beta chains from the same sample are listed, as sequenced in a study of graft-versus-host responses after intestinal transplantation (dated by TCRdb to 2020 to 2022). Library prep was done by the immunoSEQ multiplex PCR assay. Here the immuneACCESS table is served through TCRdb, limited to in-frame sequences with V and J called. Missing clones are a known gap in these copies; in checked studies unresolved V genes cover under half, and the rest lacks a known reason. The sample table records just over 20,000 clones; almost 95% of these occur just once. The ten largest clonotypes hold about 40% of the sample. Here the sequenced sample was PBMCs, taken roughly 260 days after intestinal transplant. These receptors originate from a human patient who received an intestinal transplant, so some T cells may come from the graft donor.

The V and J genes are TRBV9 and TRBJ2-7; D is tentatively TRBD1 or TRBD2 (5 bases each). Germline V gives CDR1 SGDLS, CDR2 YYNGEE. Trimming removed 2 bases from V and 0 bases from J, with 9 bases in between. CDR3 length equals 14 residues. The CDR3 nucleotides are TGTGCCAGCAGCGTGGGGACCCTCTCCTACGAGCAGTACTTC. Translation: CASSVGTLSYEQYF.

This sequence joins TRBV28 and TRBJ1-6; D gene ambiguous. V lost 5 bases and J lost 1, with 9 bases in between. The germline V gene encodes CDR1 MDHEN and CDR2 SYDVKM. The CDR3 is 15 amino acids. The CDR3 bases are TGTGCCAGCAGTCCCACGGGATCCTATAATTCACCCCTCCACTTT. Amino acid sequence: CASSPTGSYNSPLHF.

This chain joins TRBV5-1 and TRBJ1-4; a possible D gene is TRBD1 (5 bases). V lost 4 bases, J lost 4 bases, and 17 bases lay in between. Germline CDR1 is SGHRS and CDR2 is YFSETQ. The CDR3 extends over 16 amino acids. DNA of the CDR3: TGCGCCAGCAGCCCAGCCCTCAGGGAAGGTAATGAAAAACTGTTTTTT. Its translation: CASSPALREGNEKLFF.